Presented here are 13 T cell receptor beta chains from one specimen sequenced in a study of blood T cell repertoires in COVID-19. Only in-frame clones appear in the TCRdb table, and some are missing; sequencing was by immunoSEQ multiplex PCR. The sample includes over 65,000 clones, 80% seen only once; the top ten take around 12%. Sequencing was carried out using peripheral blood. These receptor sequences come from a woman between 40 and 55 years old with active or convalescent COVID-19.

The chain joins TRBV7-8 to TRBJ1-6, with 8 bases identical to TRBD1. This CDR3 region has 16 residues. The ends lost 5 bases at V and 6 bases at J; junction bases unmatched: 9. The germline gives CDR1 SGHVS, CDR2 FQNEAQ. Here the CDR3 DNA reads TGTGCCAGCAGCCAACAGGGGGTAATCTCTAATTCACCCCTCCACTTT. This encodes CASSQQGVISNSPLHF.

This clone appeared a single time. The chain recombines TRBV19 with TRBJ1-5, with 8 nucleotides matching TRBD1. The germline CDR1 and CDR2 sequences are LNHDA and SQIVND (reference sequence). Germline trimming cut 8 bases from V and 4 bases from J; bases unmatched to any gene: 10. The CDR3 extends over 15 amino acids. CDR3 amino acids: CASGRQGQGNQPQHF. CDR3 sequence (DNA): TGTGCCAGTGGGAGACAGGGGCAGGGGAATCAGCCCCAGCATTTT.

The chain joins TRBV19 to TRBJ1-1; possible D gene TRBD1, 5 bases. There are 13 residues in the CDR3. Trimming cost V 7 bases and J 1 base, with 10 bases left between them. CDR1 is LNHDA, CDR2 SQIVND, per germline (reference sequence). CDR3 DNA: TGTGCCAGTAATCCCAGGGAGAACACTGAAGCTTTCTTT. Protein: CASNPRENTEAFF. Based on the CDR3 plus reference TRBV19 and TRBJ1-1, the full variable domain is DGGITQSPKYLFRKEGQNVTLSCEQNLNHDAMYWYRQDPGQGLRLIYYSQIVNDFQKGDIAEGYSVSREKKESFPLTVTSAQKNPTAFYLCASNPRENTEAFFGQGTRLTVV.

This chain links TRBV28 with TRBJ2-5, with 8 bases lining up with TRBD2. The CDR3 sequence is 16 residues long. Looked up from germline, CDR1 is MDHEN and CDR2 is SYDVKM. Trimming removed 4 bases from V and 5 bases from J; junction bases left unmatched: 12. The CDR3 bases are TGTGCCAGCAGTTCGTTCAGGGGAGCGGGAGATGAGACCCAGTACTTC. Translated, it gives CASSSFRGAGDETQYF.

The rearrangement links TRBV29-1 to TRBJ2-2, with 9 bases that match TRBD1. Germline loops: CDR1 SQVTM, CDR2 ANQGSEA. This CDR3 has 16 residues. The trim removed 7 bases at V and 6 bases at J, leaving 15 bases unmatched. DNA of the CDR3: TGCAGCGGGGAGGGGGTCTGGACAGGGGTTCCCGGGGAGCTGTTTTTT. This translates into CSGEGVWTGVPGELFF.

The chain combines TRBV6-5 with TRBJ1-1, with D possibly matching TRBD1 (6 bases). Germline V gene lookup returns CDR1 MNHEY and CDR2 SVGAGI. CDR3 length: 14 amino acids. The V gene lost 11 bases and the J gene lost 1 base, with 17 bases spanning the gap. The CDR3 loop is CAVNRDEGNTEAFF. In DNA, the CDR3 is TGTGCCGTCAACAGGGACGAGGGGAACACTGAAGCTTTCTTT.

The chain links TRBV6-5 to TRBJ2-7; D possibly corresponds to TRBD2 (6 bases). The CDR3 runs 13 residues. V lost 6 bases and J lost 0, with 9 bases in between. CDR1 and CDR2 (germline): MNHEY, SVGAGI. The CDR3 sequence is CASRAGFSYEQYF. The CDR3 coding sequence is TGTGCCAGCAGAGCGGGTTTCTCCTACGAGCAGTACTTC.

The chain recombines TRBV5-6 with TRBJ1-1; TRBD1 might be the D (6 bases). Trimming stripped 1 base from V and 5 bases from J, with 15 bases between. In germline, CDR1 is SGHDT, CDR2 YYEEEE. The CDR3 loop spans 15 amino acids. CDR3 sequence: CASSLLAGAKTEAFF. The CDR3 nucleotides are TGTGCCAGCAGCTTGTTGGCAGGGGCGAAGACTGAAGCTTTCTTT. The variable domain in full, with the rest retrieved from reference TRBV5-6 and TRBJ1-1, is DAGVTQSPTHLIKTRGQQVTLRCSPKSGHDTVSWYQQALGQGPQFIFQYYEEEERQRGNFPDRFSGHQFPNYSSELNVNALLLGDSALYLCASSLLAGAKTEAFFGQGTRLTVV.

This clone was observed a handful of times. This chain connects TRBV3-1 (or the pseudogene TRBV3-2) to TRBJ2-3; 10 bases agree with TRBD2. CDR1 and CDR2 from the germline V gene are LGHDT and YNNKEL (reference sequence). J gave up 1 base and V 1 base, and 8 bases lay outside the gene matches. The CDR3 is made up of 18 amino acids. CDR3 protein: CASSQVSVLAGGTDTQYF. CDR3 DNA: TGTGCCAGCAGCCAAGTGTCGGTTCTAGCGGGGGGCACAGATACGCAGTATTTT.

This chain joins TRBV18 and TRBJ1-1; 9 bases are shared with TRBD1. Germline V lookup: CDR1 KGHSH, CDR2 LQKENI. J lost 0 bases, V lost 2 bases, and 1 base had no gene match. The length of the CDR3 is 15 residues. CDR3 nucleotide sequence: TGTGCCAGCTCACCAGGGACAGGGATGAACACTGAAGCTTTCTTT. Protein sequence: CASSPGTGMNTEAFF.

This clone appeared a single time. The rearrangement links TRBV7-8 to TRBJ1-5, with D possibly TRBD1 on 6 matching bases. The CDR3 contains 15 residues. The V end lost 3 bases, the J end lost 2 bases, and 11 bases lay between the germline ends. CDR1 SGHVS and CDR2 FQNEAQ come from the germline V gene. In DNA form, the CDR3 reads TGTGCCAGCAGCTTGGGGGGGCCGGGCAATCAGCCCCAGCATTTT. Protein: CASSLGGPGNQPQHF.

The chain combines TRBV5-8 with TRBJ1-5; D may be TRBD1 (6 bases). Trimming removed 5 bases from V and 6 bases from J, with 12 bases in between. CDR3 length: 13 amino acids. Germline V gives CDR1 SGHTS, CDR2 YDEGEE. The chain's CDR3 is CASSLAQGQPQHF. The DNA for the CDR3 is TGTGCCAGCAGTCTGGCACAGGGTCAGCCCCAGCATTTT.

The CDR3 DNA sequence: TGTGCCAGCAGTTACCTCCGGGACAGGACTCAAGAGACCCAGTACTTC. Residues: CASSYLRDRTQETQYF. J is TRBJ2-5 and V is TRBV6-2 or TRBV6-3; TRBD1 matches at 8 bases. The CDR3 spans 16 residues. The germline V gene encodes CDR1 MNHEY and CDR2 SVGEGT. V dropped 2 bases and J dropped 2; count of bases not matched to a gene: 7.